The clone carrying this TCR beta chain was seen a few times. Its specificity is unknown. The V end lost 3 bases, the J end lost 2 bases, and 11 bases lay between the germline ends. CDR1 and CDR2 from the germline V gene are MNHEY and SVGAGI. This CDR3 region has 14 residues. Each CDR3 protein gets one entry after TCRdb re-called the reads with MiXCR. The profile covers around 900,000 distinct CDR3 sequences, with under 40% appearing a single time and 13% taken by the ten largest. The data were obtained in a study of T cell repertoires in cytomegalovirus infection. Study at large: CMV infection together with matching HLA type was indicated by public TCR beta signatures. Study results and caveats: Ex vivo responses were dominated by HLA-C-restricted CMV-specific TCR beta clonotypes.

The sample here was cultured CD8+ T cells from PBMCs, taken from culture after CMV antigen stimulation. This sequence was found in a human donor in good health (CMV status not recorded). Some clones in this sample may be carry-over from other donors' samples. The genes are TRBV6-5 and TRBJ2-7, with D tentatively TRBD1 or TRBD2 (5 bases each). The DNA of the CDR3 is TGTGCCAGCAGTTATGCAGGGACCCCCTACGAGCAGTACTTC. Amino acids: CASSYAGTPYEQYF.